Listed below are T cell receptor beta chains from one sample, sequenced in a study of blood T cell repertoires in COVID-19. This table comes from immunoSEQ multiplex PCR, and its TCRdb copy is limited to in-frame clones, with some not included. This sample has under 200,000 clones, with more than 85% found just once. Sequenced sample: peripheral blood. These receptors came from an older man with active or convalescent COVID-19. The CDR3 runs from the conserved cysteine through the conserved F or W. Fields, in order: CDR3 length, V gene, D gene, J gene, clone size, CDR3 protein, CDR3 DNA. The D gene is left open where the match is weak. Rows give clone size only sometimes, using once, few, many, or a class for an expanded clone.

CDR3 length: 16; V gene: TRBV28; D gene: -; J gene: TRBJ2-7; clone size: -; CDR3 protein: CASSFQGPYSSYEQYF; CDR3 DNA: TGTGCCAGCAGTTTCCAGGGGCCCTATAGCTCCTACGAGCAGTACTTC
CDR3 length: 15; V gene: TRBV30; D gene: TRBD1; J gene: TRBJ1-2; clone size: -; CDR3 protein: CAWSEDRGRPYGYTF; CDR3 DNA: TGTGCCTGGAGTGAAGACAGGGGGCGGCCCTATGGCTACACCTTC
CDR3 length: 15; V gene: TRBV25-1; D gene: TRBD1; J gene: TRBJ1-3; clone size: -; CDR3 protein: CASSGTGNSGNTIYF; CDR3 DNA: TGTGCCAGCAGTGGGACAGGGAACTCTGGAAACACCATATATTTT
CDR3 length: 12; V gene: TRBV6-2/TRBV6-3; D gene: -; J gene: TRBJ1-2; clone size: -; CDR3 protein: CASSSAGGGYTF; CDR3 DNA: TGTGCCAGCAGCTCAGCCGGGGGTGGCTACACCTTC
CDR3 length: 15; V gene: TRBV25-1; D gene: TRBD1; J gene: TRBJ2-2; clone size: -; CDR3 protein: CASSQRQGRPGELFF; CDR3 DNA: TGTGCCAGCAGTCAGCGACAGGGACGGCCCGGGGAGCTGTTTTTT
CDR3 length: 14; V gene: TRBV19; D gene: TRBD1; J gene: TRBJ2-7; clone size: -; CDR3 protein: CASSTDRWTSEQYF; CDR3 DNA: TGTGCCAGTAGTACGGACAGGTGGACCTCCGAGCAGTACTTC
CDR3 length: 15; V gene: TRBV6-5; D gene: TRBD2; J gene: TRBJ2-1; clone size: few; CDR3 protein: CASTGTSGRGGEQFF; CDR3 DNA: TGTGCCAGCACCGGGACTAGCGGGAGAGGCGGTGAGCAGTTCTTC
CDR3 length: 12; V gene: TRBV29-1; D gene: -; J gene: TRBJ2-7; clone size: medium-sized; CDR3 protein: CSVSSGAYEQYF; CDR3 DNA: TGCAGCGTTTCTTCAGGGGCCTACGAGCAGTACTTC
CDR3 length: 15; V gene: TRBV7-2; D gene: -; J gene: TRBJ2-1; clone size: -; CDR3 protein: CASSSLVGYYNEQFF; CDR3 DNA: TGTGCCAGCAGCTCCCTAGTTGGGTATTACAATGAGCAGTTCTTC
CDR3 length: 16; V gene: TRBV28; D gene: TRBD1; J gene: TRBJ1-2; clone size: -; CDR3 protein: CASSRQGLGANYGYTF; CDR3 DNA: TGTGCCAGCAGTCGACAGGGCCTGGGAGCTAACTATGGCTACACCTTC
CDR3 length: 16; V gene: TRBV27; D gene: TRBD2; J gene: TRBJ2-3; clone size: -; CDR3 protein: CASSPTSGGATDTQYF; CDR3 DNA: TGTGCCAGCAGTCCAACTAGCGGGGGGGCAACAGATACGCAGTATTTT
CDR3 length: 13; V gene: TRBV28; D gene: -; J gene: TRBJ2-7; clone size: once; CDR3 protein: CASTPTNSYEQYF; CDR3 DNA: TGTGCCAGCACCCCGACTAACTCCTACGAGCAGTACTTC
CDR3 length: 13; V gene: TRBV19; D gene: TRBD1; J gene: TRBJ2-2; clone size: -; CDR3 protein: CASSVTGAGELFF; CDR3 DNA: TGTGCCAGTAGTGTGACAGGGGCCGGGGAGCTGTTTTTT
CDR3 length: 12; V gene: TRBV5-5; D gene: -; J gene: TRBJ2-7; clone size: -; CDR3 protein: CASSLEGNEQYF; CDR3 DNA: TGTGCCAGCAGCTTGGAGGGGAACGAGCAGTACTTC
CDR3 length: 16; V gene: TRBV5-1; D gene: TRBD2; J gene: TRBJ2-5; clone size: -; CDR3 protein: CASSLSLAGSQETQYF; CDR3 DNA: TGCGCCAGCAGCTTGAGCCTAGCGGGGAGCCAAGAGACCCAGTACTTC
CDR3 length: 17; V gene: TRBV15; D gene: TRBD2; J gene: TRBJ2-7; clone size: -; CDR3 protein: CATSRASISGSSYEQYF; CDR3 DNA: TGTGCCACCAGCAGAGCAAGTATTAGCGGGAGCTCCTACGAGCAGTACTTC
CDR3 length: 16; V gene: TRBV27; D gene: TRBD1; J gene: TRBJ2-7; clone size: -; CDR3 protein: CASSARAGGSSYEQYF; CDR3 DNA: TGTGCCAGCAGTGCGCGCGCAGGGGGAAGCTCCTACGAGCAGTACTTC